This T cell receptor beta chain came from a study of T cell responses to AZD1222 COVID-19 vaccine. Trimming cost V 5 bases and J 8 bases; bases outside gene matches: 9. Germline CDR1 is LNHDA and CDR2 is SQIVND (reference sequence). This CDR3 region has 15 residues. Notes on this clone: Its target is unknown.

Sequencing was performed with immunoSEQ multiplex PCR; in TCRdb, only in-frame clones are kept and a portion is missing. The table has about 150,000 clones, 94% seen once. General study results and limits: Across spike, vaccine-associated CD4 TCRs were found, dominant at 160-218 and 743-854.

The genes are TRBV19 and TRBJ1-6; 7 bases match TRBD1. The sample here was peripheral blood, taken on day 0 of AZD1222 vaccination. The clonotype was recovered from an adult in good health. The CDR3 loop is CASSLGQAAYSPLHF. CDR3 bases: TGTGCCAGTAGTCTCGGACAGGCGGCATATTCACCCCTCCACTTT.